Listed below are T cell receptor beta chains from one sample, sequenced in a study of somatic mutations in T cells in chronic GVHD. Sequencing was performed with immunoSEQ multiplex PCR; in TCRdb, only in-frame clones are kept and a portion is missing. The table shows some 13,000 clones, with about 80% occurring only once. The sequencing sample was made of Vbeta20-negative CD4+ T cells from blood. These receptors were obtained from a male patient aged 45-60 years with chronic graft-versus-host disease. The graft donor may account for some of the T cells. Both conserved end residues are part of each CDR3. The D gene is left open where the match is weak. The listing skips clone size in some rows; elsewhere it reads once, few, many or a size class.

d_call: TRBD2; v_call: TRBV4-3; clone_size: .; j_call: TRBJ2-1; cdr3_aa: CASSQDLGASGRWARGNEQFF; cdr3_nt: TGCGCCAGCAGCCAAGATCTTGGGGCTAGCGGGAGATGGGCGAGGGGCAATGAGCAGTTCTTC
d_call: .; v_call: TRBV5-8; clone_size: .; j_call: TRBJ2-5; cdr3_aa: CASSWSRVGGVGETQYF; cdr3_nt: TGTGCCAGCAGCTGGTCGAGGGTGGGAGGAGTCGGAGAGACCCAGTACTTC
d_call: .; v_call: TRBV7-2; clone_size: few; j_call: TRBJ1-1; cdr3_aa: CASSLGARGRNTEAFF; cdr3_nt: TGTGCCAGCAGCTTGGGGGCGAGGGGTAGGAACACTGAAGCTTTCTTT
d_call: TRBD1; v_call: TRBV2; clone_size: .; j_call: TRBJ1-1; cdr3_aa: CASRNQGVEAEAFF; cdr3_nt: TGTGCCAGCAGGAACCAGGGGGTTGAGGCTGAAGCTTTCTTT
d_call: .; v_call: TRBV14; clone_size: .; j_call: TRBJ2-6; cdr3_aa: CASSQDRGTGRGANVLTF; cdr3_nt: TGTGCCAGCAGCCAAGATCGGGGTACAGGGCGAGGGGCCAACGTCCTGACTTTC
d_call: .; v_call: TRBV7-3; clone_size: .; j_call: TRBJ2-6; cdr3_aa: CASSPPGAGSSGANVLTF; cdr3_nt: TGTGCCAGCAGCCCACCGGGAGCCGGATCGTCTGGGGCCAACGTCCTGACTTTC
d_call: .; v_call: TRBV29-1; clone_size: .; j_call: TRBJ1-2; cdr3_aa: CSAMAGRGKRYGYTF; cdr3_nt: TGCAGCGCCATGGCAGGGAGGGGGAAGAGGTATGGCTACACCTTC
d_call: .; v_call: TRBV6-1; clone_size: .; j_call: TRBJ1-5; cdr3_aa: CASSGRRVDQPQHF; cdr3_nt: TGTGCCAGCAGTGGGCGACGGGTGGATCAGCCCCAGCATTTT
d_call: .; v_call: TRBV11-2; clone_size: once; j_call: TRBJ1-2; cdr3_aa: CASSWRGDYGYTF; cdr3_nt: TGTGCCAGCAGCTGGCGGGGGGACTATGGCTACACCTTC
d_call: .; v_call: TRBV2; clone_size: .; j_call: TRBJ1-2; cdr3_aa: CASSAGGVAGYTF; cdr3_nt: TGTGCCAGCAGCGCCGGAGGGGTAGCTGGCTACACCTTC
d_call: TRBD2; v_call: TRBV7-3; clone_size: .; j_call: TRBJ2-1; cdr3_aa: CASSPGTSGRGEQFF; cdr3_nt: TGTGCCAGCAGCCCAGGGACTAGCGGGAGAGGTGAGCAGTTCTTC
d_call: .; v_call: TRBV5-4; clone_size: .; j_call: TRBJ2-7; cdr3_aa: CASSSSLAQAAYEQYF; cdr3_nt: TGTGCCAGCAGCTCGTCGCTAGCCCAGGCGGCATACGAGCAGTACTTC
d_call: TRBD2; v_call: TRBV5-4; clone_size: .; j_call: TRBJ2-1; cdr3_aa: CASSLGLAGGPITNEQFF; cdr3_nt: TGTGCCAGCAGCTTGGGGCTAGCGGGAGGGCCCATTACAAATGAGCAGTTCTTC
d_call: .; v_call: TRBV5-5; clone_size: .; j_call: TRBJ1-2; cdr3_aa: CASSSTPLRPYGYTF; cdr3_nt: TGTGCCAGCAGCTCCACCCCCCTGCGTCCTTATGGCTACACCTTC
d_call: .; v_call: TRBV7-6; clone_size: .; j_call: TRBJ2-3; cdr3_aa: CASSFQADTQYF; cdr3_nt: TGTGCCAGCAGCTTCCAAGCCGATACGCAGTATTTT
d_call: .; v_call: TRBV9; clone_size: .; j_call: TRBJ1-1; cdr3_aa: CASSKLQGSGTEAFF; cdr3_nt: TGTGCCAGCAGCAAACTGCAGGGGTCTGGGACTGAAGCTTTCTTT
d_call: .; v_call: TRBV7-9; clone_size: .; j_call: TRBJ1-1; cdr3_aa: CASSFPRSNTEAFF; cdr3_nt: TGTGCCAGCAGCTTCCCGCGGAGCAACACTGAAGCTTTCTTT
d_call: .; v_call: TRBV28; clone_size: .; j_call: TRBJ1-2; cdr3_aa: CASSISGVGYTF; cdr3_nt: TGTGCCAGCAGTATCTCAGGGGTCGGCTACACCTTC
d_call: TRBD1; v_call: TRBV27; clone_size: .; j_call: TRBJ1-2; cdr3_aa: CASKPRDRGREGYTF; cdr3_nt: TGTGCCAGCAAGCCCAGGGACAGGGGAAGGGAGGGCTACACCTTC
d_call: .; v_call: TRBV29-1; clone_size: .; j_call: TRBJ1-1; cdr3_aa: CSVTITSSLGEAFF; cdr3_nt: TGCAGCGTTACCATTACGAGCTCGCTCGGGGAAGCTTTCTTT
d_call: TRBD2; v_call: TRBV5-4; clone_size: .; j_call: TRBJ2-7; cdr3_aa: CASSPGLADLYEQYF; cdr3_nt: TGTGCCAGCAGCCCGGGACTAGCGGACCTCTACGAGCAGTACTTC
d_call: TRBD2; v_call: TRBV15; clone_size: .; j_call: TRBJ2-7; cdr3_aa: CATSGVLTSYSYEQYF; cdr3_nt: TGTGCCACCAGCGGAGTCTTGACTAGCTACTCCTACGAGCAGTACTTC
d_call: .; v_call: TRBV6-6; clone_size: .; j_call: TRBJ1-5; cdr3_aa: CASRAPGVGGNQPQHF; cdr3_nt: TGTGCCAGCAGGGCCCCGGGGGTGGGGGGCAATCAGCCCCAGCATTTT
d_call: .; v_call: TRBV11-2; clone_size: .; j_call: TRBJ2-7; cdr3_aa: CASSLVTGGVYEQYF; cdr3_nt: TGTGCCAGCAGCTTAGTTACAGGGGGGGTCTACGAGCAGTATTTC
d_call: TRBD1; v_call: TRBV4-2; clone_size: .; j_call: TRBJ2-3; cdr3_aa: CASSTGQGAGTDTQYF; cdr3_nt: TGTGCCAGCAGCACCGGACAGGGGGCGGGCACAGATACGCAGTATTTT
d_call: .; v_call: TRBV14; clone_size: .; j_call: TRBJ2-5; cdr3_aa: CASSQGARSETQYF; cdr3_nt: TGTGCCAGCAGCCAGGGGGCGAGAAGTGAGACCCAGTACTTC
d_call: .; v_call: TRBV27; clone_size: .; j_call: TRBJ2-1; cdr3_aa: CASSPQGNEQFF; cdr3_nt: TGTGCCAGCAGTCCACAGGGAAATGAGCAGTTCTTC
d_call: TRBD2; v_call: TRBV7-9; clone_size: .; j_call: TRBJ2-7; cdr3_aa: CASSPGPTSAYEQYF; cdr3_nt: TGTGCCAGCAGCCCGGGGCCCACTAGCGCCTACGAGCAGTACTTC
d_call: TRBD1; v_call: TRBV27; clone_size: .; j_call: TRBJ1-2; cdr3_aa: CASSSTGAYGYTF; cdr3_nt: TGTGCCAGCAGTTCGACAGGGGCCTATGGCTACACCTTC
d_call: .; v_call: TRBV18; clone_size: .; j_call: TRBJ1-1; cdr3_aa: CASSPSSRRGNTEAFF; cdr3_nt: TGTGCCAGCTCACCATCCTCTAGGAGGGGCAACACTGAAGCTTTCTTT
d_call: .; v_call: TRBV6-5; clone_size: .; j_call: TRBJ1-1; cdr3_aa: CASSPRGGRTEAFF; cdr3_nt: TGTGCCAGCAGTCCGAGGGGGGGGAGGACTGAAGCTTTCTTT
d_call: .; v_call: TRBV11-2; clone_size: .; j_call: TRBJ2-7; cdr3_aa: CASSLVTGGVYEQYF; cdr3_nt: TGTGCCAGCAGCTTAGTTACAGGGGGGGTCTACGAGCAGTACTTC
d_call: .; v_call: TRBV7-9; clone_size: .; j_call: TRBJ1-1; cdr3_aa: CASSFDGTEAFF; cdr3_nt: TGTGCCAGCAGCTTCGACGGGACTGAAGCTTTCTTT
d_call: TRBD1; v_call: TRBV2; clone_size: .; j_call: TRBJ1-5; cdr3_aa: CASSEGTGAGQPQHF; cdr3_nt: TGTGCCAGCAGTGAAGGGACAGGGGCCGGTCAGCCCCAGCATTTT
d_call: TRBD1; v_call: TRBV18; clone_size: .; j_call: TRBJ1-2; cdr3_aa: CASSPGQVYGYTF; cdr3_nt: TGTGCCAGCTCCCCCGGACAGGTGTATGGCTACACCTTC
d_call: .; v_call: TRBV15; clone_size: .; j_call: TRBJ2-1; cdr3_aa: CATSRDRGGDTHNEQFF; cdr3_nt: TGTGCCACCAGCAGAGATAGGGGAGGGGACACCCACAATGAGCAGTTCTTC
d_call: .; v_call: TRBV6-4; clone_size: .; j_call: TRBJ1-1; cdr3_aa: CASTADSSGGEAFF; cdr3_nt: TGTGCCAGCACCGCCGACTCGTCAGGAGGTGAAGCTTTCTTT
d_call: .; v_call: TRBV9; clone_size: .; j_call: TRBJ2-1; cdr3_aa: CASSVGVTRLSGNEQFF; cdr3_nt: TGTGCCAGCAGCGTAGGGGTAACTAGGCTATCAGGCAATGAGCAGTTCTTC
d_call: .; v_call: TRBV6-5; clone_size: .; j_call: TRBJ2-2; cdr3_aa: CASSYWSGKNTGELFF; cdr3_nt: TGTGCCAGCAGTTACTGGAGCGGTAAGAACACCGGGGAGCTGTTTTTT
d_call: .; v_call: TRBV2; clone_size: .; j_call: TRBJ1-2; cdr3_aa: CASRVGGGRNYGYTF; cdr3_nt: TGTGCCAGCAGGGTCGGTGGAGGGAGGAACTATGGCTACACCTTC
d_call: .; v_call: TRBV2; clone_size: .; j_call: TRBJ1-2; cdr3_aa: CASSTGSGGSYGYTF; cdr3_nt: TGTGCCAGCAGCACAGGCTCGGGGGGCTCATATGGCTACACCTTC
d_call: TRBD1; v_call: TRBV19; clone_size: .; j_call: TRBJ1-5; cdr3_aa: CASSMGQGRNQPQHF; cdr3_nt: TGTGCCAGTAGTATGGGACAGGGGCGAAATCAGCCCCAGCATTTT
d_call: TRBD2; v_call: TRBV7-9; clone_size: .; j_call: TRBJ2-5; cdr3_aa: CASSPATKTSAETQYF; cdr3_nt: TGTGCCAGCAGCCCGGCGACTAAGACTAGCGCGGAGACCCAGTACTTC
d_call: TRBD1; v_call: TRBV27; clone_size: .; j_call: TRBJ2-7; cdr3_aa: CASSLDSGQYSYEQYF; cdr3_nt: TGTGCCAGCAGTTTAGACTCGGGACAGTATTCCTACGAGCAGTACTTC
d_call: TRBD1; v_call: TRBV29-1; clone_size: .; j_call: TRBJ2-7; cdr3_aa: CSVGGTGAYEQYF; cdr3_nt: TGCAGCGTTGGAGGGACAGGGGCCTACGAGCAGTACTTC
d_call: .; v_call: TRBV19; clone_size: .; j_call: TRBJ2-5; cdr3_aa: CASSSGGGVETQYF; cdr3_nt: TGTGCCAGTAGTTCTGGAGGGGGGGTGGAGACCCAGTACTTC
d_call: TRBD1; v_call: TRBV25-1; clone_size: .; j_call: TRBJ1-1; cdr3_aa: CASSDPGTGNTEAFF; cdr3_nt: TGTGCCAGCAGCGATCCCGGGACAGGAAACACTGAAGCTTTCTTT
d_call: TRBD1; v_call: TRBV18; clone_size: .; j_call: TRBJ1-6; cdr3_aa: CASSPGGTDNSPLHF; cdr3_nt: TGTGCCAGCTCACCAGGGGGGACAGATAATTCACCCCTCCACTTT
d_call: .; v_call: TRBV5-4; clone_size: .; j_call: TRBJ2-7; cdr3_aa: CASSGPSRSEQYF; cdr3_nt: TGTGCCAGCAGCGGTCCATCTAGAAGCGAGCAGTACTTC